A single sample is the source of the 32 T cell receptor beta chains below, sequenced in a study of T cells in Graves' hyperthyroidism and ophthalmopathy. Amplified TCR beta CDR3 regions came from RNA transcripts. First-round RT-PCR targeting the TCR CDR3 was performed with the HTBI primer set. Using its own MiXCR run on the multiplex PCR reads, TCRdb lists one record per CDR3 protein. There are 450,000 to 650,000 distinct CDR3 sequences in the sample; around 21% occur only once, and around 27% lies in the top ten. The specimen was blood. All receptors derive from a man between 18 and 29 years old with Graves' hyperthyroidism.

The genes are TRBV20-1 and TRBJ1-1, with D possibly TRBD1 on 6 matching bases. Germline loops: CDR1 DFQATT, CDR2 SNEGSKA (reference sequence). The CDR3 consists of 13 residues. V was shortened by 3 bases and J by 2 bases, with 10 bases between the two germline ends. The CDR3, as DNA: TGCAGTGCTAGTAACAGGGCTAACACTGAAGCTTTCTTT. Translated, it gives CSASNRANTEAFF.

The CDR3 nucleotides read TGTGCCATCAGGGACAGCTACTCTGGAAACACCATATATTTT. Its protein is CAIRDSYSGNTIYF. The chain carries TRBV10-3 and TRBJ1-3, with D perhaps TRBD1 (6 bases). Per the germline V gene, CDR1 is ENHRY and CDR2 is SYGVKD. Trimming cost V 6 bases and J 0 bases, with 9 bases left between them. The CDR3 covers 14 residues.

This clonotype was detected many times. V and J are TRBV28 and TRBJ2-5; D gene ambiguous. This CDR3 is built from 13 residues. Looked up from germline, CDR1 is MDHEN and CDR2 is SYDVKM. With 2 bases removed from V and 3 bases from J, the gap between germline ends came to 7 bases. The CDR3, as DNA: TGTGCCAGCAGTTTAAGGCTGGAAGAGACCCAGTACTTC. This codes for CASSLRLEETQYF. Complete variable domain (other parts from reference TRBV28 and TRBJ2-5): DVKVTQSSRYLVKRTGEKVFLECVQDMDHENMFWYRQDPGLGLRLIYFSYDVKMKEKGDIPEGYSVSREKKERFSLILESASTNQTSMYLCASSLRLEETQYFGPGTRLLVL.

This clonotype showed up many times. The CDR3 is CASSSWDRERPETQYF. CDR3 nucleotide sequence: TGTGCCAGCAGTTCCTGGGACAGGGAGAGACCAGAGACCCAGTACTTC. The chain joins TRBV28 to TRBJ2-5; 9 positions agree with TRBD1. Germline-derived CDR1 and CDR2 are MDHEN and SYDVKM. The V and J ends lost 4 bases and 4 bases, in that order; junction bases with no gene match: 10. The CDR3 contains 16 residues.

The CDR3 DNA is TGTGCCAGCAGTTTATACGATTTGGGACGCACTGAAGCTTTCTTT. This gives the protein CASSLYDLGRTEAFF. V gene TRBV28 combines with J gene TRBJ1-1; possible D gene TRBD1, 5 bases. V lost 1 base and J 4 bases, leaving 13 bases between the germline ends. CDR1 is MDHEN, CDR2 SYDVKM, per germline. The CDR3 is 15 amino acids.

This sequence joins TRBV4-1 and TRBJ1-1, with a possible D match to TRBD1 (6 bases). Germline V gives CDR1 MGHRA, CDR2 YSYEKL. The germline V and J ends were trimmed by 4 bases and 1 base, with 16 bases remaining between them. The CDR3 extends over 16 amino acids. As DNA, the CDR3 is TGCGCCAGCAGCCGATTCCCCGGGACAAGGAACACTGAAGCTTTCTTT. Encoded protein: CASSRFPGTRNTEAFF.

V gene TRBV12-3 or TRBV12-4 combines with J gene TRBJ1-5; D is unresolved. Trimming removed 7 bases at V and 0 bases at J, with 10 bases between. The CDR3 sequence is 14 residues long. The CDR3 loop is CASTTVFSNQPQHF. CDR3 sequence (DNA): TGTGCCAGCACAACAGTTTTTAGCAATCAGCCCCAGCATTTT.

Many counts were recorded for this clonotype. The J gene is TRBJ1-1, the V gene TRBV28; 11 bases agree with TRBD1. After removal of 2 bases from V and 4 bases from J, the junction contained 12 bases not matched to a gene. The length of the CDR3 is 18 residues. In germline, CDR1 is MDHEN, CDR2 SYDVKM. The CDR3 is CASSLSGGQGAGSTEAFF. In nucleotides, the CDR3 is TGTGCCAGCAGTTTAAGTGGTGGACAGGGGGCCGGTAGCACTGAAGCTTTCTTT.

In this sample, this clonotype turned up many times. This chain joins TRBV11-2 and TRBJ1-2, with TRBD1 identical over 7 bases. This CDR3 contains 14 residues. V dropped 3 bases and J dropped 4; count of bases not matched to a gene: 5. Germline V gene sequence: CDR1 SGHAT, CDR2 FQNNGV. The CDR3 DNA sequence: TGTGCCAGCAGCTTGCTACAGGGGTCCTATGGCTACACCTTC. Translated, it gives CASSLLQGSYGYTF.

To note about this clonotype: A read error may be the cause here, since a much bigger clone is one base away. The V call is TRBV5-1, the J call TRBJ2-7, with a possible D match to TRBD1 (7 bases). Per the germline V gene, CDR1 is SGHRS and CDR2 is YFSETQ. Trimming pared 4 bases from V and 9 bases from J, leaving 20 bases between. The CDR3 is 14 amino acids. As DNA, the CDR3 is TGCGCCAGCAGCCGGGGGACAGTGGAGAAGGGGCAGTACTTC. This sequence encodes CASSRGTVEKGQYF. Drawing the rest from reference TRBV5-1 and TRBJ2-7, the complete variable domain is KAGVTQTPRYLIKTRGQQVTLSCSPISGHRSVSWYQQTPGQGLQFLFEYFSETQRNKGNFPGRFSGRQFSNSRSEMNVSTLELGDSALYLCASSRGTVEKGQYFGPGTRLTVT.

This clonotype has ten or more counts. V is TRBV15 and J is TRBJ1-1, with D possibly being TRBD1 (5 bases). Germline V gene lookup returns CDR1 LNHNV and CDR2 YYDKDF (reference sequence). Trimming shortened V by 6 bases and J by 4 bases, and 12 bases separated the two germline ends. This CDR3 contains 13 residues. The CDR3 loop is CATSSWGSTEAFF. CDR3 nucleotides: TGTGCCACCAGTTCTTGGGGGTCCACTGAAGCTTTCTTT.

This clonotype was counted ten times or more. This chain joins TRBV20-1 and TRBJ2-5; D uncertain. CDR1 and CDR2 from the germline V gene are DFQATT and SNEGSKA (reference sequence). This CDR3 is 14 amino acids long. The V gene lost 6 bases and the J gene lost 5 bases, with 19 bases spanning the gap. CDR3 sequence (DNA): TGCAGTGCCCAGTGGAACAGCTATTCGGAGACCCAGTACTTC. This sequence encodes CSAQWNSYSETQYF.

This chain links TRBV11-2 with TRBJ2-2; D remains ambiguous. The V gene lost 7 bases and the J gene lost 7 bases, with 13 bases spanning the gap. The CDR3 has 13 amino acids. CDR1 SGHAT and CDR2 FQNNGV come from the germline V gene. The CDR3 region has the DNA TGTGCCAGCAACTCAAGGGTGTTCGGGGAGCTGTTTTTT. This translates into CASNSRVFGELFF. The variable domain in full, with the rest retrieved from reference TRBV11-2 and TRBJ2-2, is EAGVAQSPRYKIIEKRQSVAFWCNPISGHATLYWYQQILGQGPKLLIQFQNNGVVDDSQLPKDRFSAERLKGVDSTLKIQPAKLEDSAVYLCASNSRVFGELFFGEGSRLTVL.

This clonotype was recorded at least ten times. J is TRBJ2-7 and V is TRBV6-2 or TRBV6-3; D is unresolved. Germline assignment: CDR1 MNHEY and CDR2 SVGEGT. This CDR3 spans 14 amino acids. Trimming removed 6 bases at V and 2 bases at J, with 14 bases between. DNA of the CDR3: TGTGCCAGCAGCCCCCGGACGGGTCCCTACGAGCAGTACTTC. Translating gives CASSPRTGPYEQYF.

This clonotype was detected ten times or more. The chain combines TRBV7-6 with TRBJ2-5; D is undetermined. The V and J ends lost 1 base and 4 bases respectively, with 7 bases between them. CDR1 and CDR2 (germline): SGHVS, FNYEAQ. This CDR3 has 13 residues. Here the CDR3 reads CASSLVFGETQYF. The CDR3 DNA follows: TGTGCCAGCAGCTTAGTCTTTGGAGAGACCCAGTACTTC.

V gene TRBV7-2 combines with J gene TRBJ2-2; TRBD1 or TRBD2 may be the D gene (7 bases each). The CDR3 contains 18 residues. Per germline, CDR1 SGHTA and CDR2 FQGNSA. V lost 0 bases to trimming and J lost 3 bases, with 17 bases between them. The CDR3 DNA sequence: TGTGCCAGCAGCTTAGCTTTATGGGGAGGGGGCGACACCGGGGAGCTGTTTTTT. It is translated as CASSLALWGGGDTGELFF.

This clonotype was observed at least ten times. This sequence joins TRBV7-8 and TRBJ1-5; TRBD1 agrees at 7 bases. Per germline, CDR1 SGHVS and CDR2 FQNEAQ. V was pared by 5 bases and J by 3 bases, with 7 bases of the junction left unmatched. The CDR3 contains 15 residues. CDR3 DNA sequence: TGTGCCAGCAGCCGCAACAGGGGACCCAATCAGCCCCAGCATTTT. This gives the protein CASSRNRGPNQPQHF. Together with reference TRBV7-8 and TRBJ1-5, the CDR3 gives the full variable domain: GAGVSQSPRYKVAKRGQDVALRCDPISGHVSLFWYQQALGQGPEFLTYFQNEAQLDKSGLPSDRFFAERPEGSVSTLKIQRTQQEDSAVYLCASSRNRGPNQPQHFGDGTRLSIL.

This clonotype showed up just once. The rearrangement joins TRBV30 to TRBJ2-7; D ambiguous. The length of the CDR3 is 11 residues. Germline loops: CDR1 GTSNPN, CDR2 SVGIG (reference sequence). V lost 6 bases to trimming and J lost 7 bases, with 13 bases between them. The CDR3 spells CACKSAKEQYF. In DNA, the CDR3 is TGTGCCTGCAAGTCGGCAAAAGAGCAGTACTTC.

This chain connects TRBV12-3 or TRBV12-4 to TRBJ2-7; D unclear. The CDR3 loop spans 14 amino acids. The ends were cut back, 1 base at V and 2 bases at J, with 9 bases in the middle. CDR3 bases: TGTGCCAGCAGTTTAGTATTTGGTACCTACGAGCAGTACTTC. Residues: CASSLVFGTYEQYF.

The rearrangement joins TRBV27 to TRBJ2-5; D possibly corresponds to TRBD1 (6 bases). CDR1 is MNHEY and CDR2 is SMNVEV in the germline V gene (reference sequence). CDR3 length: 13 amino acids. The ends were cut back, 7 bases at V and 4 bases at J, with 13 bases in the middle. The DNA of the CDR3 is TGTGCCAGCAAACCGATAGGGGGAGAGACCCAGTACTTC. Protein product: CASKPIGGETQYF.

This clonotype was counted ten times or more. The V call is TRBV12-5, the J call TRBJ1-5, with unresolved D. V was pared by 5 bases and J by 2 bases, with 10 bases between. The CDR3 spans 14 residues. Looked up from germline, CDR1 is LGHNT and CDR2 is FRNRAP. CDR3: CASGHFGGNQPQHF. In DNA, the CDR3 is TGTGCTAGTGGTCATTTCGGAGGCAATCAGCCCCAGCATTTT.

CDR3 sequence reads: CASDLAGQETQYF. The CDR3 DNA is TGTGCCAGCGACCTAGCGGGACAAGAGACCCAGTACTTC. V is TRBV12-3 or TRBV12-4 and J is TRBJ2-5; 9 nucleotides align to TRBD2. V lost 8 bases to trimming and J lost 2 bases; unmatched junction nucleotides: 3. The CDR3 is 13 residues long.

The chain is built from TRBV29-1 and TRBJ1-2; no clear D. In germline, CDR1 is SQVTM, CDR2 ANQGSEA. This CDR3 region has 12 residues. Between the trimmed V and J ends, which lost 2 bases and 6 bases, there was a span of 10 bases. CDR3 in amino acids: CSVEKQPHGYTF. The CDR3 bases are TGCAGCGTTGAAAAACAGCCCCATGGCTACACCTTC.

Many counts were recorded for this clonotype. This chain uses TRBV6-1 with TRBJ2-2; 7 nucleotides agree with TRBD1. The CDR3 runs to 14 residues. CDR1 is MNHNS, CDR2 SASEGT, per germline. J was trimmed by 5 bases and V by 10 bases; bases with no gene match: 10. The CDR3 bases are TGTGCCACCTTGGACAGGTTGGGGACCGGGGAGCTGTTTTTT. Translating gives CATLDRLGTGELFF.

This clonotype was detected ten times or more. The CDR3 region has the DNA TGCAGTGCTAGAGATTGGAGCGCAAGTTATGGCTACACCTTC. Amino acid sequence: CSARDWSASYGYTF. The rearrangement joins TRBV20-1 to TRBJ1-2; unclear D gene. This CDR3 is 14 amino acids long. CDR1 and CDR2 (germline): DFQATT, SNEGSKA (reference sequence). Trimming took off 0 bases at V and 5 bases at J, with 13 bases between the two ends.

This clonotype was counted ten times or more. V usage is TRBV12-3 or TRBV12-4 and J usage is TRBJ2-2; no clear D. The CDR3 runs to 11 residues. Trimming removed 4 bases at V and 6 bases at J, with 3 bases between. The CDR3 loop reads CASSSSGELFF. The CDR3 DNA follows: TGTGCCAGCAGTTCGTCCGGGGAGCTGTTTTTT.

This clonotype was seen at least ten times. The rearrangement joins TRBV4-1 to TRBJ2-7, with a possible D match to TRBD1 (6 bases). Trimming stripped 2 bases from V and 5 bases from J, with 16 bases between. Germline V CDR1 and CDR2: MGHRA, YSYEKL. The CDR3 length is 15 residues. CDR3 region: CASSQPGQRRHEQYF. The CDR3 bases are TGCGCCAGCAGCCAACCCGGACAGCGACGCCACGAGCAGTACTTC.

The CDR3 coding sequence is TGTGCCAGCAGTTTCGTTGGCAGGGGCAACACTGAAGCTTTCTTT. Translation gives CASSFVGRGNTEAFF. J is TRBJ1-1 and V is TRBV27; the D gene is possibly TRBD1 (6 bases). CDR1 MNHEY and CDR2 SMNVEV come from the germline V gene (reference sequence). The CDR3 consists of 15 residues. V shed 3 bases and J shed 2 bases, with 13 bases lying between them.

There are many counts of this clonotype. The chain carries TRBV5-1 and TRBJ1-2; the match to TRBD1 covers 9 bases. From germline, CDR1 is SGHRS and CDR2 YFSETQ. The junction had 8 bases not matched to a gene; V was cut back by 5 bases and J by 3 bases. The CDR3 is 15 amino acids. CDR3 residues: CASRNGTGTHYGYTF. The DNA for the CDR3 is TGCGCCAGCAGAAACGGGACAGGGACTCACTATGGCTACACCTTC. Variable domain in full (rest from reference TRBV5-1 and TRBJ1-2): KAGVTQTPRYLIKTRGQQVTLSCSPISGHRSVSWYQQTPGQGLQFLFEYFSETQRNKGNFPGRFSGRQFSNSRSEMNVSTLELGDSALYLCASRNGTGTHYGYTFGSGTRLTVV.

At least ten counts were recorded for this clonotype. This rearrangement joins TRBV30 to TRBJ2-5; D is unclear. The germline CDR1 and CDR2 sequences are GTSNPN and SVGIG (reference sequence). There are 12 residues in the CDR3. V shed 2 bases and J shed 4 bases, with 8 bases lying between them. DNA of the CDR3: TGTGCCTGGAGTCGAGTTGGAGAGACCCAGTACTTC. This encodes CAWSRVGETQYF. The variable domain in full, with the rest retrieved from reference TRBV30 and TRBJ2-5, is SQTIHQWPATLVQPVGSPLSLECTVEGTSNPNLYWYRQAAGRGLQLLFYSVGIGQISSEVPQNLSASRPQDRQFILSSKKLLLSDSGFYLCAWSRVGETQYFGPGTRLLVL.

The chain couples TRBV27 to TRBJ2-3, with 9 bases identical to TRBD1. The germline V gene has CDR1 MNHEY and CDR2 SMNVEV (reference sequence). Losses at the gene ends were 5 bases for V and 2 bases for J; bases not matched to a gene: 5. CDR3 size: 15 residues. CDR3 region: CASSRTGGNTDTQYF. The CDR3 region has the DNA TGTGCCAGCAGTCGAACAGGGGGCAACACAGATACGCAGTATTTT.

Details on this clonotype: Being one base from a much bigger clone, this may be a read error. The chain combines TRBV6-2 or TRBV6-3 with TRBJ2-5, with 7 bases lining up with TRBD2. The CDR3 is 10 amino acids. The germline gives CDR1 MNHEY, CDR2 SVGEGT. This chain's CDR3 is CATQRGTQDF. The CDR3 DNA sequence: TGTGCCACTCAGCGGGGAACCCAGGACTTC.